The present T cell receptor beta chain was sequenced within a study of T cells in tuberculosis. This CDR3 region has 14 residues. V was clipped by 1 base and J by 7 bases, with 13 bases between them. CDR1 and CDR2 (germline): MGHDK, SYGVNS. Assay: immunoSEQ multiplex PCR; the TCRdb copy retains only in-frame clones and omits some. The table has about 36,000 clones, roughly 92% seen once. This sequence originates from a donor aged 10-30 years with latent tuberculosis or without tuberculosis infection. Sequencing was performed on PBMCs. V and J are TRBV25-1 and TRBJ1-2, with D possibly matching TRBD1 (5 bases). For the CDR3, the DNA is TGTGCCAGCAGTGAATTTTCAGGGAAGGGTGGCTACACCTTC. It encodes CASSEFSGKGGYTF.